Shown below are 27 T cell receptor beta chains from a single sample sequenced in a study of cytomegalovirus exposure and HLA in healthy donors. 60 Vbeta and 13 Jbeta primers were used in PCR. The table came from immunoSEQ multiplex PCR; TCRdb's copy has only in-frame clones and leaves some out. The sample shows about 200,000 clones, 80% to 85% of them seen only once. Source material: PBMCs. The receptors were gathered from a woman aged 40 to 50 in good health and CMV-seronegative.

The V call is TRBV27, the J call TRBJ1-5; the D gene is possibly TRBD1 (6 bases). The germline V and J ends were trimmed by 6 bases and 7 bases, with 16 bases remaining between them. CDR1 is MNHEY and CDR2 is SMNVEV in the germline V gene (reference sequence). The CDR3 has 14 residues. CDR3 sequence (DNA): TGTGCCAGCAGCCCTACAGGGATTAACCAGCCCCAGCATTTT. Encoded protein: CASSPTGINQPQHF.

In this sample, this clone turned up a few times. The chain couples TRBV7-2 to TRBJ2-1, with TRBD2 matching over 13 bases. The CDR3 is made up of 17 amino acids. CDR1 and CDR2 (germline): SGHTA, FQGNSA. V lost 5 bases, J lost 6 bases, and 10 bases stayed unmatched. CDR3 loop: CASSPGLAGVGGNEQFF. DNA for the CDR3: TGTGCCAGCAGCCCCGGACTAGCGGGAGTCGGGGGCAATGAGCAGTTCTTC.

The V call is TRBV19, the J call TRBJ2-7; 11 nucleotides agree with TRBD1. After removal of 5 bases from V and 4 bases from J, the junction contained 10 bases not matched to a gene. Germline V CDR1 and CDR2: LNHDA, SQIVND (reference sequence). The CDR3 totals 16 residues. The chain's CDR3 is CASSRSGTGGNYEQYF. DNA of the CDR3: TGTGCCAGTAGTCGATCCGGGACAGGGGGAAATTACGAGCAGTACTTC.

This sequence joins TRBV27 and TRBJ2-1, with 7 nucleotides matching TRBD2. The CDR3 sequence is 14 residues long. The trim removed 4 bases at V and 7 bases at J, leaving 7 bases unmatched. Germline V gene sequence: CDR1 MNHEY, CDR2 SMNVEV (reference sequence). CDR3 DNA: TGTGCCAGCAGTTATCGCGGGAGCAGGAATGAGCAGTTCTTC. It specifies CASSYRGSRNEQFF.

The genes are TRBV6-5 and TRBJ1-2; a possible D gene is TRBD1 (5 bases). Trimming left V 4 bases short and J 8 bases short, with 14 bases between. CDR1 MNHEY and CDR2 SVGAGI come from the germline V gene. The CDR3 runs 13 residues. This CDR3 is CASSLTGSAGYTF. CDR3 in DNA: TGTGCCAGCAGTTTAACAGGTTCGGCGGGCTACACCTTC.

V and J are TRBV4-2 and TRBJ2-3; 9 nucleotides line up with TRBD1. Germline V gene data show CDR1 as LGHNA and CDR2 as YNFKEQ. The CDR3 spans 16 residues. Losses at the gene ends were 1 base for V and 4 bases for J; bases not matched to a gene: 6. As DNA, the CDR3 is TGTGCCAGCAGCCAAGGAGGTGACAGGGGGGCAGATACGCAGTATTTT. Residues: CASSQGGDRGADTQYF.

This clone was counted a single time. The chain couples TRBV7-7 to TRBJ2-5; 8 nucleotides line up with TRBD1. The CDR3 loop spans 14 amino acids. V trimming: 4 bases; J trimming: 5 bases; junction bases outside the gene matches: 6. The germline V gene encodes CDR1 SSHAT and CDR2 FNYEAQ (reference sequence). The CDR3 sequence is CASSSDRERETQYF. CDR3 bases: TGTGCCAGCAGCTCGGACAGGGAAAGGGAGACCCAGTACTTC.

This clone was observed a few times. V is TRBV7-9 and J is TRBJ2-1, with 7 bases lining up with TRBD2. J was trimmed by 5 bases and V by 5 bases; bases with no gene match: 9. The germline V gene has CDR1 SEHNR and CDR2 FQNEAQ (reference sequence). There are 15 residues in the CDR3. The CDR3 DNA follows: TGTGCCAGCAGCGCCTTGCGGGGGTATAACAATGAGCAGTTCTTC. Its protein product is CASSALRGYNNEQFF.

The chain is built from TRBV7-8 and TRBJ1-5, with 10 bases aligning to TRBD1. Germline V gene sequence: CDR1 SGHVS, CDR2 FQNEAQ. V lost 2 bases to trimming and J lost 6 bases; unmatched junction nucleotides: 7. The CDR3 is made up of 16 amino acids. CDR3 in DNA: TGTGCCAGCAGCTTAACACGGACAGGGGGTGGTCAGCCCCAGCATTTT. It translates to CASSLTRTGGGQPQHF.

The V gene is TRBV28, the J gene TRBJ2-7; 7 nucleotides line up with TRBD1. V gave up 6 bases and J gave up 0 bases; unmatched junction bases: 2. The CDR3 totals 13 residues. CDR1 and CDR2 (germline): MDHEN, SYDVKM. CDR3 bases: TGTGCCAGCAGCCGGGACAGCTCCTACGAGCAGTACTTC. Its translation: CASSRDSSYEQYF.

V usage is TRBV28 and J usage is TRBJ2-7; 7 bases line up with TRBD1. The CDR3 spans 15 residues. With 7 bases clipped from V and 3 bases from J, the junction kept 12 bases outside the gene matches. Germline values: CDR1 MDHEN, CDR2 SYDVKM. CDR3 loop: CASTRGDSGNYEQYF. CDR3 bases: TGTGCCAGCACTCGAGGGGACAGTGGGAACTACGAGCAGTACTTC.

This chain uses TRBV29-1 with TRBJ2-1, with D unclear. Germline loops: CDR1 SQVTM, CDR2 ANQGSEA. The CDR3 length is 13 residues. Trimming stripped 3 bases from V and 1 base from J, with 7 bases between. DNA of the CDR3: TGCAGCGTTGATGACGGGTCCTACAATGAGCAGTTCTTC. Translating it yields CSVDDGSYNEQFF.

This chain links TRBV27 with TRBJ2-3; 7 nucleotides match TRBD2. Per germline, CDR1 MNHEY and CDR2 SMNVEV (reference sequence). The CDR3 sequence is 14 residues long. Losses at the gene ends were 5 bases for V and 3 bases for J; bases not matched to a gene: 5. The chain's CDR3 is CASSPGGLTDTQYF. CDR3 nucleotide sequence: TGTGCCAGCAGTCCGGGGGGTTTGACAGATACGCAGTATTTT.

This rearrangement joins TRBV7-7 to TRBJ2-7, with TRBD1 matching over 9 bases. J gave up 1 base and V 5 bases, and 3 bases lay outside the gene matches. This CDR3 has 14 amino acids. Germline V gene data show CDR1 as SSHAT and CDR2 as FNYEAQ (reference sequence). CDR3 DNA sequence: TGTGCCAGCAGCCGAGGGACAGGGTCCTACGAGCAGTACTTC. The encoded protein is CASSRGTGSYEQYF. Filled out from reference TRBV7-7 and TRBJ2-7, the complete variable domain reads GAGVSQSPRYKVTKRGQDVTLRCDPISSHATLYWYQQALGQGPEFLTYFNYEAQPDKSGLPSDRFSAERPEGSISTLTIQRTEQRDSAMYRCASSRGTGSYEQYFGPGTRLTVT.

A few counts support this clone. The chain couples TRBV19 to TRBJ1-5; TRBD1 agrees at 9 bases. The CDR3 is 15 amino acids. V lost 3 bases to trimming and J lost 6 bases; unmatched junction nucleotides: 6. CDR1 and CDR2 (germline): LNHDA, SQIVND (reference sequence). CDR3 sequence (DNA): TGTGCCAGTAGTATCGGGACAGGGACGGGTCAGCCCCAGCATTTT. This translates into CASSIGTGTGQPQHF.

This chain links TRBV27 with TRBJ1-2; D ambiguous. Trimming took off 10 bases at V and 8 bases at J, with 20 bases between the two ends. CDR1 and CDR2 from the germline V gene are MNHEY and SMNVEV (reference sequence). CDR3 length: 13 residues. CDR3 residues: CATSKDPRWGYTF. Written as DNA, the CDR3 is TGTGCCACCTCCAAAGATCCCAGGTGGGGCTACACCTTC.

V and J are TRBV7-2 and TRBJ2-1, with D unresolved. This CDR3 spans 16 amino acids. In germline, CDR1 is SGHTA, CDR2 FQGNSA. Trimming removed 2 bases at V and 4 bases at J, with 15 bases between. CDR3 region: CASSLFTRALYNEQFF. The CDR3 nucleotides are TGTGCCAGCAGCTTATTCACCCGAGCCCTATACAATGAGCAGTTCTTC.

The chain links TRBV7-6 to TRBJ2-5, with TRBD2 identical over 11 bases. With 0 bases clipped from V and 4 bases from J, the junction kept 1 base outside the gene matches. The germline CDR1 and CDR2 sequences are SGHVS and FNYEAQ. The CDR3 loop spans 15 amino acids. CDR3 amino acids: CASSLALAGGETQYF. In nucleotides, the CDR3 is TGTGCCAGCAGCTTAGCGCTAGCGGGAGGAGAGACCCAGTACTTC.

The chain combines TRBV2 with TRBJ2-2; the D is unclear. Germline assignment: CDR1 SNHLY and CDR2 FYNNEI. The CDR3 has 13 residues. Between the trimmed V and J ends, which lost 3 bases and 1 base, there was a span of 3 bases. This CDR3 is CASSDGNTGELFF. The CDR3 bases are TGTGCCAGCAGTGACGGGAACACCGGGGAGCTGTTTTTT.

The rearrangement joins TRBV6-5 to TRBJ2-5; tentatively, D is TRBD1 (6 bases). Trimming shortened V by 2 bases and J by 4 bases, and 11 bases separated the two germline ends. Germline V lookup: CDR1 MNHEY, CDR2 SVGAGI. The CDR3 spans 14 residues. CDR3 region: CASSYGTGRETQYF. The DNA of the CDR3 is TGTGCCAGCAGTTACGGTACAGGGCGAGAGACCCAGTACTTC.

This chain connects TRBV4-1 to TRBJ2-5; TRBD2 is a possible D gene (6 bases). In germline, CDR1 is MGHRA, CDR2 YSYEKL. The CDR3 runs to 16 residues. V lost 0 bases and J lost 1, with 12 bases in between. CDR3 residues: CASSQDLAVVQETQYF. The CDR3, as DNA: TGCGCCAGCAGCCAAGATTTAGCGGTTGTCCAAGAGACCCAGTACTTC.

The chain uses TRBV29-1 and TRBJ1-2; weak D call: TRBD1 (5 bases). The CDR3 loop spans 16 amino acids. V lost 6 bases and J 3 bases, leaving 23 bases between the germline ends. CDR1 SQVTM and CDR2 ANQGSEA come from the germline V gene. The CDR3 nucleotides read TGCAGCGTCCGGGGGGGTTCAGGGATCCAATACTATGGCTACACCTTC. Its protein product is CSVRGGSGIQYYGYTF.

For this clone: The junction departs from germline at one end; a sequencing error may be responsible. The DNA for the CDR3 is TGTGCCAGCAGTCCTGAGAGAGGGACAGGGGGGATCTTC. It is translated as CASSPERGTGGIF. The chain employs TRBV6-4 and TRBJ2-1; 11 positions match TRBD1. This CDR3 has 13 residues. CDR1 and CDR2 from the germline V gene are MRHNA and SNTAGT.

This clone was observed a single time. CDR3 nucleotides: TGTGCCAGCTCACTAATCGGACTAGCGGCTTTGGGGGGTGAGCAGTTCTTC. This encodes CASSLIGLAALGGEQFF. V gene TRBV18 combines with J gene TRBJ2-1, with 10 bases lining up with TRBD2. The CDR3 has 17 residues. Germline trimming cut 4 bases from V and 9 bases from J; bases unmatched to any gene: 15. The germline gives CDR1 KGHSH, CDR2 LQKENI.

V usage is TRBV11-2 and J usage is TRBJ1-1; possible D gene TRBD1, 5 bases. The germline V gene has CDR1 SGHAT and CDR2 FQNNGV. This CDR3 has 15 residues. Trimming stripped 3 bases from V and 5 bases from J, with 16 bases between. The DNA of the CDR3 is TGTGCCAGCAGCTTGGAGGTGCGGGGGAGGACTGAAGCTTTCTTT. Encoded protein: CASSLEVRGRTEAFF.

V usage is TRBV7-6 and J usage is TRBJ2-5, with TRBD2 as a possible D gene (6 bases). With 5 bases removed from V and 7 bases from J, the gap between germline ends came to 20 bases. CDR1 is SGHVS, CDR2 FNYEAQ, per germline. CDR3 length: 15 residues. CDR3 residues: CASSQAGTRGGTQYF. The CDR3 bases are TGTGCCAGCAGCCAGGCCGGGACTCGGGGTGGGACCCAGTACTTC.

The chain recombines TRBV5-1 with TRBJ1-3, with 9 bases that match TRBD1. This CDR3 has 17 residues. V was pared by 0 bases and J by 4 bases, with 8 bases of the junction left unmatched. Germline values: CDR1 SGHRS, CDR2 YFSETQ. For the CDR3, the DNA is TGCGCCAGCAGCTTGGTACAACAGGGGGCGCGAGGAAACACCATATATTTT. Translating it yields CASSLVQQGARGNTIYF.